The present entry profiles one T cell receptor (beta chain) with its context. The data were obtained in a study of blood T cell repertoires in COVID-19. Study-level information: Donors in Cohort 3 counted as recovered after two negative PCRs, clearance, or symptom resolution.

CDR3 length: 16 residues. CDR1 is SGHRS and CDR2 is YFSETQ in the germline V gene. With 5 bases removed from V and 5 bases from J, the gap between germline ends came to 22 bases. Generated by immunoSEQ multiplex PCR, the TCRdb table keeps only in-frame clones and is missing some. This sample carries hundreds of thousands of clones, approximately 87% of them seen once, and the ten largest clones take 3% to 3.5%. The study drew participants aged about 18 to 95 years from 20 to 30 US areas. The study assigned cohorts using participant-reported clinical history. The TCR originated in a woman in her fifties or sixties in a cohort exposed to, infected with or recovered from COVID-19 (not recorded which). The chain is built from TRBV5-1 and TRBJ2-5; D is possibly TRBD1 (6 bases). Sequencing was carried out using PBMCs or T cells enriched from blood (not recorded which). Written as DNA, the CDR3 is TGCGCCAGCAGAAAAGAGGGACACGGAGAATTTGAGACCCAGTACTTC. Protein sequence: CASRKEGHGEFETQYF.